A single sample is the source of the 30 T cell receptor beta chains below, sequenced in a study of cytomegalovirus exposure and HLA in healthy donors. Repertoires were generated with immunoSEQ multiplex PCR, while TCRdb's copy carries only in-frame clones and drops some. The table lists around 250,000 clones, around 89% of them singletons. The sample comprised PBMCs. The receptors here all came from a woman aged 18 to 35 in good health and CMV-seronegative.

The V call is TRBV7-9, the J call TRBJ2-2, with 15 bases identical to TRBD2. This CDR3 contains 17 residues. J gave up 6 bases and V 5 bases, and 7 bases lay outside the gene matches. CDR1 SEHNR and CDR2 FQNEAQ come from the germline V gene (reference sequence). Here the CDR3 DNA reads TGTGCCAGCAGCCGAGGACTAGCGGGGGGGCCCGCCGGGGAGCTGTTTTTT. Translating it yields CASSRGLAGGPAGELFF.

This chain connects TRBV9 to TRBJ2-1; 7 nucleotides line up with TRBD2. The CDR3 sequence is 15 residues long. The V gene's germline CDR1 is SGDLS and CDR2 YYNGEE. Trimming removed 5 bases from V and 0 bases from J; junction bases left unmatched: 5. This chain's CDR3 is CASRAGGSSYNEQFF. Here the CDR3 DNA reads TGTGCCAGCAGGGCCGGGGGGAGCTCCTACAATGAGCAGTTCTTC.

The J gene is TRBJ2-7, the V gene TRBV28; D perhaps matches TRBD1 (6 bases). CDR1 and CDR2 from the germline V gene are MDHEN and SYDVKM. The CDR3 extends over 14 amino acids. Trimming took off 5 bases at V and 3 bases at J, with 14 bases between the two ends. The CDR3 nucleotides are TGTGCCAGCAGTCAACAGACAGGTTTCTACGAGCAGTACTTC. It yields the protein CASSQQTGFYEQYF.

This chain uses TRBV28 with TRBJ1-1; D might be TRBD1 (5 bases). Germline V gene lookup returns CDR1 MDHEN and CDR2 SYDVKM. CDR3 length: 14 residues. The V and J ends lost 2 bases and 4 bases respectively, with 11 bases between them. The CDR3 DNA is TGTGCCAGCAGTTTACCTGACAGCCCCACTGAAGCTTTCTTT. It translates to CASSLPDSPTEAFF.

The chain is built from TRBV18 and TRBJ1-2, with D maybe TRBD1 (5 bases). CDR3 length: 14 residues. From germline, CDR1 is KGHSH and CDR2 LQKENI. Deletions cut 0 bases from V and 6 bases from J, with 11 bases between. The CDR3 region is CASSPPGPGDGYTF. CDR3 nucleotide sequence: TGTGCCAGCTCACCACCGGGGCCAGGTGATGGCTACACCTTC.

V is TRBV18 and J is TRBJ1-5; no clear D gene. Trimming shortened V by 0 bases and J by 6 bases, and 15 bases separated the two germline ends. There are 16 residues in the CDR3. Germline assignment: CDR1 KGHSH and CDR2 LQKENI. The DNA for the CDR3 is TGTGCCAGCTCACCACCGGAGGGTCTTGGAATTCAGCCCCAGCATTTT. Its protein is CASSPPEGLGIQPQHF.

The chain combines TRBV10-1 with TRBJ2-1; TRBD2 agrees at 8 bases. V gave up 10 bases and J gave up 7 bases; unmatched junction bases: 9. This CDR3 is 13 amino acids long. Germline-derived CDR1 and CDR2 are WNHNN and SYGVQD (reference sequence). The CDR3 DNA sequence: TGCGCCATCCCCAACGGGGGGGGTAATGAGCAGTTCTTC. It yields the protein CAIPNGGGNEQFF.

The V call is TRBV15, the J call TRBJ2-7, with TRBD2 identical over 11 bases. The V gene end was trimmed by 1 base and the J gene end by 1 base; junction bases not matched to a gene: 3. There are 16 residues in the CDR3. The V gene's germline CDR1 is LNHNV and CDR2 YYDKDF (reference sequence). The CDR3 loop reads CATSRARTSGSYEQYF. CDR3 in DNA: TGTGCCACCAGCAGAGCAAGGACTAGCGGGTCCTACGAGCAGTACTTC.

V is TRBV6-5 and J is TRBJ1-5; 8 nucleotides match TRBD1. This CDR3 has 14 residues. V lost 7 bases to trimming and J lost 2 bases; unmatched junction nucleotides: 4. Germline V CDR1 and CDR2: MNHEY, SVGAGI. For the CDR3, the DNA is TGTGCCAGCACCCCGGACAGGGGCAATCAGCCCCAGCATTTT. This sequence encodes CASTPDRGNQPQHF.

CDR3 region: CASSSSGLRGNTIYF. The CDR3 DNA reads TGTGCCAGCAGCTCCTCAGGGTTGAGGGGAAACACCATATATTTT. This chain links TRBV13 with TRBJ1-3; the D gene is possibly TRBD1 (5 bases). From germline, CDR1 is PRHDT and CDR2 FYEKMQ (reference sequence). The CDR3 consists of 15 residues. Trimming left V 4 bases short and J 4 bases short, with 14 bases between.

CDR3 protein: CASSLSGREAFF. DNA for the CDR3: TGTGCCAGCAGCTTATCCGGTCGTGAAGCTTTCTTT. The genes are TRBV7-9 and TRBJ1-1; D not resolved. The V and J ends lost 2 bases and 7 bases respectively, with 8 bases between them. Germline-derived CDR1 and CDR2 are SEHNR and FQNEAQ (reference sequence). This CDR3 region has 12 residues.

The chain has TRBV5-4 and TRBJ2-1; tentatively, D is TRBD1 (6 bases). Deletions cut 0 bases from V and 3 bases from J, with 10 bases between. The CDR3 is made up of 15 amino acids. In germline, CDR1 is SGHNT, CDR2 YYREEE (reference sequence). The CDR3 loop reads CASSLEQGGYNEQFF. In DNA form, the CDR3 reads TGTGCCAGCAGCTTGGAACAGGGCGGCTACAATGAGCAGTTCTTC. The complete variable domain, with remaining parts taken from reference TRBV5-4 and TRBJ2-1, reads ETGVTQSPTHLIKTRGQQVTLRCSSQSGHNTVSWYQQALGQGPQFIFQYYREEENGRGNFPPRFSGLQFPNYSSELNVNALELDDSALYLCASSLEQGGYNEQFFGPGTRLTVL.

The chain uses TRBV28 and TRBJ1-4, with TRBD1 as a possible D gene (6 bases). Trimming shortened V by 11 bases and J by 7 bases, and 14 bases separated the two germline ends. Germline CDR1 MDHEN, CDR2 SYDVKM. The CDR3 has 12 residues. DNA of the CDR3: TGTGCCTCGGGGCAGGGGTCTGAAAAACTGTTTTTT. This sequence encodes CASGQGSEKLFF.

This sequence joins TRBV14 and TRBJ1-2, with TRBD1 matching over 8 bases. The CDR3 runs 15 residues. Germline V CDR1 and CDR2: SGHDN, FVKESK. V was pared by 3 bases and J by 0 bases, with 3 bases of the junction left unmatched. The CDR3 DNA sequence: TGTGCCAGCAGCCAGACAGGGGAACCTAACTATGGCTACACCTTC. The encoded protein is CASSQTGEPNYGYTF.

This chain links TRBV7-6 with TRBJ2-3; 12 bases align to TRBD2. The ends lost 5 bases at V and 2 bases at J; junction bases unmatched: 8. CDR3 length equals 17 residues. The germline gives CDR1 SGHVS, CDR2 FNYEAQ. The CDR3 region has the DNA TGTGCCAGCAGCCTCCAGACTAGCGGGGGCCTCACAGATACGCAGTATTTT. It codes for CASSLQTSGGLTDTQYF.

The chain uses TRBV5-6 and TRBJ1-6, with D uncertain. V was cut by 4 bases and J by 4 bases, with 3 bases left in between. This CDR3 comprises 12 residues. Germline CDR1 SGHDT, CDR2 YYEEEE. The CDR3 sequence is CASSLYNSPLHF. CDR3 bases: TGTGCCAGCAGCCTTTATAATTCACCCCTCCACTTT. The variable domain in full, completed from reference TRBV5-6 and TRBJ1-6, reads DAGVTQSPTHLIKTRGQQVTLRCSPKSGHDTVSWYQQALGQGPQFIFQYYEEEERQRGNFPDRFSGHQFPNYSSELNVNALLLGDSALYLCASSLYNSPLHFGNGTRLTVT.

The chain uses TRBV6-1 and TRBJ2-3; the D is unclear. Per germline, CDR1 MNHNS and CDR2 SASEGT. V was cut by 4 bases and J by 0 bases, with 11 bases left in between. The CDR3 loop spans 15 amino acids. As DNA, the CDR3 is TGTGCCAGCAGTGTATGGAGAACGAGCACAGATACGCAGTATTTT. It translates to CASSVWRTSTDTQYF.

The genes are TRBV2 and TRBJ2-3; 8 bases agree with TRBD2. V shed 7 bases and J 12 bases; nucleotides not matched to a gene: 6. Germline CDR1 is SNHLY and CDR2 is FYNNEI. This CDR3 has 11 amino acids. In nucleotides, the CDR3 is TGTGCCAGCACCTTAGCGGGAACCCAGTATTTT. Protein: CASTLAGTQYF.

The J gene is TRBJ1-2, the V gene TRBV30, with TRBD1 matching 8 bases. V shed 1 base and J 5 bases; nucleotides not matched to a gene: 3. The CDR3 contains 13 residues. The germline V gene has CDR1 GTSNPN and CDR2 SVGIG (reference sequence). DNA of the CDR3: TGTGCCTGGAGTGCGGACAGGGCTTATGGCTACACCTTC. It translates to CAWSADRAYGYTF.

The CDR3 spells CASSPDYTSGGSYNEQFF. DNA for the CDR3: TGTGCCAGCAGCCCCGACTATACTAGCGGGGGTTCCTACAATGAGCAGTTCTTC. The chain carries TRBV7-2 and TRBJ2-1; TRBD2 matches at 11 bases. CDR1 and CDR2 (germline): SGHTA, FQGNSA. V trimming: 5 bases; J trimming: 1 base; junction bases outside the gene matches: 10. The CDR3 loop spans 18 amino acids. Looking up the rest from reference TRBV7-2 and TRBJ2-1 gives the full variable domain: GAGVSQSPSNKVTEKGKDVELRCDPISGHTALYWYRQSLGQGLEFLIYFQGNSAPDKSGLPSDRFSAERTGGSVSTLTIQRTQQEDSAVYLCASSPDYTSGGSYNEQFFGPGTRLTVL.

The chain links TRBV28 to TRBJ2-7; D ambiguous. Trimming shortened V by 4 bases and J by 3 bases, and 10 bases separated the two germline ends. There are 13 residues in the CDR3. Looked up from germline, CDR1 is MDHEN and CDR2 is SYDVKM. As DNA, the CDR3 is TGTGCCAGCAGTTCGGCGGCTTACTACGAGCAGTACGTC. Amino acid sequence: CASSSAAYYEQYV.

The rearrangement links TRBV28 to TRBJ1-5; no reliable D call. The CDR3 has 16 residues. Per the germline V gene, CDR1 is MDHEN and CDR2 is SYDVKM. V lost 7 bases, J lost 0 bases, and 16 bases lay in between. CDR3 sequence reads: CASTSSAGYSNQPQHF. DNA of the CDR3: TGTGCCAGCACCTCATCCGCGGGCTATAGCAATCAGCCCCAGCATTTT.

In nucleotides, the CDR3 is TGTGCCAGCAGCCAAACCGGGACAGGGCTACCACCCCTCCACTTT. Amino acids: CASSQTGTGLPPLHF. The chain carries TRBV28 and TRBJ1-6, with 9 bases lining up with TRBD1. J was trimmed by 11 bases and V by 6 bases; bases with no gene match: 11. Per germline, CDR1 MDHEN and CDR2 SYDVKM. The CDR3 runs 15 residues.

This chain links TRBV9 with TRBJ1-5; D is undetermined. The V gene lost 3 bases and the J gene lost 3 bases, with 10 bases spanning the gap. This CDR3 comprises 14 residues. Germline CDR1 and CDR2: SGDLS and YYNGEE. The CDR3 region has the DNA TGTGCCAGCAGCGAGAGGGCAGACAATCAGCCCCAGCATTTT. Amino acid sequence: CASSERADNQPQHF.

This clone was observed a single time. This chain links TRBV4-1 with TRBJ2-7; D perhaps matches TRBD2 (6 bases). The CDR3 consists of 14 residues. Germline CDR1 reads MGHRA; CDR2 reads YSYEKL. Trimming pared 2 bases from V and 3 bases from J, leaving 11 bases between. CDR3 loop: CASSQNRGLYEQYF. The CDR3 DNA reads TGCGCCAGCAGCCAAAATAGGGGACTCTACGAGCAGTACTTC.

The rearrangement joins TRBV5-6 to TRBJ2-2; TRBD2 matches 13 bases. Unmatched junction bases numbered 17, after V lost 6 bases and J lost 6 bases. The CDR3 loop spans 19 amino acids. The germline gives CDR1 SGHDT, CDR2 YYEEEE. Here the CDR3 DNA reads TGTGCCAGCACCTTTCCCCCACTAGCGGGGGGGCCTGATGCCGGGGAGCTGTTTTTT. Translating gives CASTFPPLAGGPDAGELFF.

The CDR3 spells CASSQGQAYNEKLFF. The CDR3 DNA reads TGTGCCAGCAGCCAAGGACAGGCCTATAATGAAAAACTGTTTTTT. The chain carries TRBV5-6 and TRBJ1-4; 7 bases agree with TRBD1. The CDR3 contains 15 residues. CDR1 is SGHDT and CDR2 is YYEEEE in the germline V gene. Losses at the gene ends were 4 bases for V and 4 bases for J; bases not matched to a gene: 7.

The chain uses TRBV10-2 and TRBJ2-7; 8 bases agree with TRBD1. Germline trimming cut 6 bases from V and 4 bases from J; bases unmatched to any gene: 8. This CDR3 is 14 amino acids long. The germline gives CDR1 WSHSY, CDR2 SAAADI. CDR3 sequence: CASRAGTGEYEQYV. The CDR3, as DNA: TGCGCCAGCAGAGCAGGGACAGGAGAATACGAGCAGTACGTC.

The chain is built from TRBV28 and TRBJ1-2; TRBD1 matches at 11 bases. The length of the CDR3 is 16 residues. Germline loops: CDR1 MDHEN, CDR2 SYDVKM. Germline trimming cut 6 bases from V and 4 bases from J; bases unmatched to any gene: 10. CDR3 loop: CASRPDRGLVSYGYTF. The CDR3 bases are TGTGCCAGCAGGCCGGACAGGGGGCTAGTAAGCTATGGCTACACCTTC.

V and J are TRBV5-6 and TRBJ1-1; D is perhaps TRBD1 (6 bases). Germline CDR1 and CDR2: SGHDT and YYEEEE. The CDR3 is made up of 15 amino acids. Trimming removed 1 base from V and 1 base from J, with 11 bases in between. The CDR3 DNA follows: TGTGCCAGCAGCTTGATCGGCAGGGGGAACACTGAAGCTTTCTTT. As protein: CASSLIGRGNTEAFF.